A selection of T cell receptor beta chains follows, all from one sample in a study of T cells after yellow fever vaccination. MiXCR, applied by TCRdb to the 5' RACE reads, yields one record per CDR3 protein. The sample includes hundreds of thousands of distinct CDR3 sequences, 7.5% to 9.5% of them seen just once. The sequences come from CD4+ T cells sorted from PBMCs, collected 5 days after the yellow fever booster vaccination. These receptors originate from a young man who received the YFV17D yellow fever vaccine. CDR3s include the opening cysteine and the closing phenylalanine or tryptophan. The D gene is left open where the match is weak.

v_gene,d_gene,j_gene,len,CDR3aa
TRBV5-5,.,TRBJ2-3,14,CASSSRPGPDTQYF
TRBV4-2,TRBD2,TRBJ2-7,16,CASSQATSGGAYEQYF
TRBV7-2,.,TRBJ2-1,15,CASSLGVGTVNEQFF
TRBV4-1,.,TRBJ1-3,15,CASSQGGNSGNTIYF
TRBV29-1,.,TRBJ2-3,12,CSVEQDTDTQYF
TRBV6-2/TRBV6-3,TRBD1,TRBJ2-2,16,CASSRNEGAGTGELFF
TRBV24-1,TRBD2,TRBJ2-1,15,CATSDTSGGDNEQFF
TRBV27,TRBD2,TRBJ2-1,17,CASSLSRRGGTYNEQFF
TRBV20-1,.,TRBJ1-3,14,CSAGEQGSGNTIYF
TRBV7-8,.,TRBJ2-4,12,CASSLAKNIQYF
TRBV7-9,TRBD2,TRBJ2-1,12,CASRTSGGEQFF
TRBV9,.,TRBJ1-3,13,CASSVAGGNTIYF
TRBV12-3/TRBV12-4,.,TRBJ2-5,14,CASSFFGVQETQYF
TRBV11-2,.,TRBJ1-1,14,CASSLEQGLTEAFF
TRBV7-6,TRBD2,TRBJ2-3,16,CASSMLAGGNTDTQYF
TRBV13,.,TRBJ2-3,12,CASSLDADTQYF
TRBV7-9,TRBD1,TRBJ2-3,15,CASSYGTVGTDTQYF
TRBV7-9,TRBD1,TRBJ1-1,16,CASSRGTGEPNTEALF
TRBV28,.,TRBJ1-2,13,CASSFSARGGYTF
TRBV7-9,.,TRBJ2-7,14,CASSPGRVAYEQYF
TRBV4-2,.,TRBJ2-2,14,CASSPQVDTGELFF
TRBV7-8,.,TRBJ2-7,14,CASSSGTHPYEQYF
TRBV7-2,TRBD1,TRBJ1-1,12,CASKRQGPEAFF
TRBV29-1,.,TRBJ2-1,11,CSVVGQRGMFF
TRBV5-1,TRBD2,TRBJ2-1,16,CASSPPERGAYNEQFF
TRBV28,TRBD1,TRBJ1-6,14,CASSTHRDSRPLHF
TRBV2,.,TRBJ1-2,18,CASSDVSQGPKPRYGYTF
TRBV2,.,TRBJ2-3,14,CASSVLVATDTQYF
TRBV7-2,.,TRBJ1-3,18,CASSQRPGGASSGNTIYF
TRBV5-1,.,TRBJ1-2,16,CASSLITAEANYGYTF